This T cell receptor (beta chain) was found in a study of blood T cells in healthy people across ages. This CDR3 has 15 residues. From germline, CDR1 is SNHLY and CDR2 FYNNEI. Between the trimmed V and J ends, which lost 8 bases and 2 bases, there was a span of 16 bases. As to this clonotype: Its specificity is unknown.

Study-level findings and limits: With age, beta diversity per million T cells declined roughly linearly, significantly by 35 to 40. Researchers judged that diversity estimates from one million T cells fell short of true values. Donor CMV status was unknown, possibly confounding expanded clonotype changes.

Through a sample-barcoded 5' primer and a J-beta primer mix, a second PCR was run for roughly 6 to 12 cycles. MiXCR, applied by TCRdb to the 5' RACE reads, yields one record per CDR3 protein. The profile shows 1.5 million to 2 million distinct CDR3 sequences, about 49% of them singletons. The clonotype originates from a woman aged 35 to 49 in good health. The sample was blood. The genes are TRBV2 and TRBJ2-4; D is unclear. CDR3 sequence reads: CASRGPDITKNIQYF. The DNA for the CDR3 is TGTGCCAGCCGCGGTCCCGATATTACCAAAAACATTCAGTACTTC.